The clone carrying this TCR beta chain has only one observation. This sample stems from a study of technical replicates of blood from a few donors. Trimming removed 1 base from V and 1 base from J, with 13 bases in between. The CDR3 runs 16 residues. Germline V lookup: CDR1 SGHNT, CDR2 YENEEA. The table came from immunoSEQ multiplex PCR; TCRdb's copy has only in-frame clones and leaves some out. This sample has some 74,000 clones, with roughly 92% found just once. This clonotype was sampled from a human donor in good health. The material sequenced was T cells isolated from PBMCs. The chain has TRBV11-3 and TRBJ1-1, with D uncertain. CDR3 in amino acids: CASSLVPKEGNTEAFF. DNA of the CDR3: TGTGCCAGCAGCTTAGTCCCGAAAGAGGGGAACACTGAAGCTTTCTTT.